This TCR beta chain appears in the sequencing data of a study of graft-versus-host responses after intestinal transplantation. Germline V gene sequence: CDR1 LNHDA, CDR2 SQIVND (reference sequence). The CDR3 runs 12 residues. V dropped 3 bases and J dropped 6 bases, with 6 bases sitting between them. Data came from immunoSEQ multiplex PCR; TCRdb stores just in-frame clones and leaves some out. The sample consists of roughly 17,000 clones, about 89% of them appearing once. Sequencing was performed on bone marrow, taken approximately 120 days after transplant. The chain recombines TRBV19 with TRBJ2-1; D remains ambiguous. This TCR was recovered from a human patient who received an intestinal transplant, so some T cells may come from the graft donor. In DNA, the CDR3 is TGTGCCAGTAGTATTTTCGGCAATGAGCAGTTCTTC. This sequence encodes CASSIFGNEQFF.